This T cell receptor (beta chain) was recovered during a study of OX40 agonist ivuxolimab in advanced cancers. Study background: The dose-escalation cohort was roughly 83% male, with a mean age of about 58 years, ranging roughly 20 to 90. Allowance was made for prior anti-PD-1, anti-PD-L1 or anti-CTLA-4 therapy, and about 44% had some. Study conclusions and caveats: Near-lowest levels of clonal expansion characterized partial responders at 0.1-3.0 mg/kg.

On this clone: No antigen is known for it.

Data came from immunoSEQ multiplex PCR; TCRdb stores just in-frame clones and leaves some out. Here the sample spans tens of thousands of clones, around nine tenths being singletons. The receptor was derived from an adult with an advanced solid tumor such as melanoma, head and neck, liver or kidney cancer. This sample comprised CD4+ or CD8+ T cells sorted from blood, obtained in a trial of the OX40 agonist ivuxolimab.

CDR3 in amino acids: CASQMGDAREQYF. CDR3 DNA sequence: TGTGCCAGCCAAATGGGGGATGCGCGCGAGCAGTACTTC. The V call is TRBV28, the J call TRBJ2-7; D may correspond to TRBD1 or TRBD2 (5 bases each). Germline V lookup: CDR1 MDHEN, CDR2 SYDVKM. V was trimmed by 8 bases and J by 6 bases, leaving 17 bases between them. The CDR3 runs to 13 residues.